Below, 32 T cell receptor beta chains from the same sample are listed, as sequenced in a study of CD8+ T cells in alopecia areata. RNA extraction and reverse transcription yielded cDNA as sequencing template. Here immunoSEQ multiplex PCR was the method, and the copy in TCRdb shows in-frame clones only, minus some. The table shows 150,000 to 200,000 clones, with around 49% occurring only once. Sample treatment: oral pan-JAK inhibitor, 5-10 mg twice daily. The sequencing here drew on CD8+ T cells sorted from blood, taken around week 54, from a patient treated with tofacitinib. These receptors were taken from a human donor with alopecia areata.

The table lists this clone with a count of one. The chain joins TRBV6-5 to TRBJ2-3; 9 positions match TRBD1. The V gene's germline CDR1 is MNHEY and CDR2 SVGAGI. Losses at the gene ends were 1 base for V and 2 bases for J; bases not matched to a gene: 1. The CDR3 runs 15 residues. The chain's CDR3 is CASSYWTGDTDTQYF. As DNA, the CDR3 is TGTGCCAGCAGTTACTGGACAGGGGACACAGATACGCAGTATTTT.

The genes are TRBV29-1 and TRBJ2-5, with 8 nucleotides matching TRBD2. Per the germline V gene, CDR1 is SQVTM and CDR2 is ANQGSEA. V was clipped by 8 bases and J by 5 bases; unmatched bases: 13. This CDR3 region has 14 residues. The CDR3 is CSSTSGGGWETQYF. The CDR3 bases are TGCAGCTCAACGTCGGGAGGGGGTTGGGAGACCCAGTACTTC.

The chain has TRBV9 and TRBJ2-2; the match to TRBD2 covers 8 bases. Per the germline V gene, CDR1 is SGDLS and CDR2 is YYNGEE. CDR3 length: 14 amino acids. V lost 3 bases to trimming and J lost 5 bases; unmatched junction nucleotides: 3. The CDR3 DNA reads TGTGCCAGCAGCGCGGGAGGGGGAACCGGGGAGCTGTTTTTT. This encodes CASSAGGGTGELFF.

This clone was counted only a few times. The V and J genes are TRBV6-5 and TRBJ2-7; D ambiguous. The CDR3 runs 12 residues. Trimming removed 0 bases from V and 6 bases from J, with 6 bases in between. The germline gives CDR1 MNHEY, CDR2 SVGAGI. In DNA form, the CDR3 reads TGTGCCAGCAGTTACTCCGGGCGCGAGCAGTACTTC. Translating gives CASSYSGREQYF.

This chain uses TRBV2 with TRBJ1-6; D is unresolved. V lost 7 bases and J 0 bases, leaving 1 base between the germline ends. CDR1 is SNHLY, CDR2 FYNNEI, per germline. CDR3 length equals 12 residues. Written as DNA, the CDR3 is TGTGCCAGCATCTCCTATAATTCACCCCTCCACTTT. Protein sequence: CASISYNSPLHF.

The rearrangement links TRBV5-1 to TRBJ1-1; unclear D gene. Trimming removed 0 bases from V and 1 base from J, with 10 bases in between. The CDR3 is 15 amino acids. CDR1 SGHRS and CDR2 YFSETQ come from the germline V gene. CDR3 DNA sequence: TGCGCCAGCAGCTTGGGCACTAGACAGAACACTGAAGCTTTCTTT. Translating gives CASSLGTRQNTEAFF.

This chain joins TRBV14 and TRBJ2-1; D remains ambiguous. Per the germline V gene, CDR1 is SGHDN and CDR2 is FVKESK. Trimming shortened V by 0 bases and J by 2 bases, and 11 bases separated the two germline ends. This CDR3 region has 16 residues. CDR3 sequence reads: CASSQEEGFTYNEQFF. CDR3 nucleotide sequence: TGTGCCAGCAGCCAAGAGGAAGGGTTCACCTACAATGAGCAGTTCTTC. The full variable domain, completed using reference TRBV14 and TRBJ2-1, is EAGVTQFPSHSVIEKGQTVTLRCDPISGHDNLYWYRRVMGKEIKFLLHFVKESKQDESGMPNNRFLAERTGGTYSTLKVQPAELEDSGVYFCASSQEEGFTYNEQFFGPGTRLTVL.

This clone came up a few times. The gene calls are TRBV7-9 and TRBJ2-5; 7 bases are a match to TRBD1. The CDR3 runs to 14 residues. V lost 5 bases to trimming and J lost 1 base; unmatched junction nucleotides: 4. Germline lookup yields CDR1 SEHNR and CDR2 FQNEAQ (reference sequence). The CDR3 bases are TGTGCCAGCAGCCCCGGACAGGTCCAAGAGACCCAGTACTTC. This translates into CASSPGQVQETQYF. Full variable domain (remainder filled in from reference TRBV7-9 and TRBJ2-5): DTGVSQNPRHKITKRGQNVTFRCDPISEHNRLYWYRQTLGQGPEFLTYFQNEAQLEKSRLLSDRFSAERPKGSFSTLEIQRTEQGDSAMYLCASSPGQVQETQYFGPGTRLLVL.

This chain uses TRBV7-3 with TRBJ1-1; D perhaps matches TRBD1 (6 bases). Germline CDR1 and CDR2: SGHTA and FQGTGA. The CDR3 consists of 15 residues. Trimming took off 5 bases at V and 0 bases at J, with 13 bases between the two ends. In DNA form, the CDR3 reads TGTGCCAGCAGCCTGTTAGGGGGTATGAACACTGAAGCTTTCTTT. This sequence encodes CASSLLGGMNTEAFF.

The V call is TRBV18, the J call TRBJ2-4, with D hard to call. The CDR3 totals 13 residues. Trimming took 8 bases from V and 1 from J, leaving 9 bases between them. Germline V CDR1 and CDR2: KGHSH, LQKENI. DNA for the CDR3: TGTGCCAGCGGACCCGACGCCAAAAACATTCAGTACTTC. As protein: CASGPDAKNIQYF.

The chain carries TRBV19 and TRBJ1-1, with D uncertain. Germline V CDR1 and CDR2: LNHDA, SQIVND (reference sequence). The CDR3 spans 15 residues. The V end was cut by 1 base, the J end by 3 bases, with 12 bases between. Here the CDR3 DNA reads TGTGCCAGTAGTATAGGGAGATCGGGTTACACTGAAGCTTTCTTT. The encoded protein is CASSIGRSGYTEAFF.

V and J are TRBV9 and TRBJ2-1; the match to TRBD2 covers 16 bases. Germline trimming cut 2 bases from V and 8 bases from J; bases unmatched to any gene: 4. The CDR3 contains 16 residues. CDR1 is SGDLS, CDR2 YYNGEE, per germline. The CDR3 coding sequence is TGTGCCAGCAGCGTGGGGACTAGCGGGGGGGCCGATGAGCAGTTCTTC. It codes for CASSVGTSGGADEQFF.

Only one count was recorded for this clone. The chain links TRBV29-1 to TRBJ2-7; D is unclear. Trimming shortened V by 8 bases and J by 2 bases, and 13 bases separated the two germline ends. There are 12 residues in the CDR3. Germline V CDR1 and CDR2: SQVTM, ANQGSEA. The chain's CDR3 is CSCWLGTYEQYF. As DNA, the CDR3 is TGCAGCTGCTGGCTAGGGACCTACGAGCAGTACTTC.

The chain carries TRBV7-8 and TRBJ2-1, with 9 bases identical to TRBD1. The CDR3 consists of 15 residues. Losses at the gene ends were 7 bases for V and 5 bases for J; bases not matched to a gene: 9. In germline, CDR1 is SGHVS, CDR2 FQNEAQ. The chain's CDR3 is CASTYRGLVDNEQFF. Here the CDR3 DNA reads TGTGCCAGCACATACAGGGGGCTGGTGGACAATGAGCAGTTCTTC.

This chain connects TRBV30 to TRBJ2-2; D call uncertain. There are 14 residues in the CDR3. CDR1 is GTSNPN, CDR2 SVGIG, per germline (reference sequence). With 4 bases removed from V and 3 bases from J, the gap between germline ends came to 12 bases. The CDR3 nucleotides read TGTGCCTGGATGTCCCCAAAGGACACCGGGGAGCTGTTTTTT. This encodes CAWMSPKDTGELFF.

The chain combines TRBV29-1 with TRBJ1-2; a possible D gene is TRBD1 (5 bases). Trimming left V 7 bases short and J 8 bases short, with 20 bases between. The CDR3 has 13 residues. The V gene's germline CDR1 is SQVTM and CDR2 ANQGSEA. DNA of the CDR3: TGCAGCGCTGGGACTGGGCGAACCCTCGGCTACACCTTC. The encoded protein is CSAGTGRTLGYTF.

The chain links TRBV5-6 to TRBJ1-6; 7 nucleotides line up with TRBD1. The V segment lost 3 bases and the J segment 10 bases; nucleotides outside the gene matches: 7. Per germline, CDR1 SGHDT and CDR2 YYEEEE. CDR3 size: 14 residues. CDR3 bases: TGTGCCAGCAGCTCTCAGGGGGGGGTGTCACCCCTCCACTTT. It codes for CASSSQGGVSPLHF.

The gene calls are TRBV5-1 and TRBJ1-1, with D possibly being TRBD1 (5 bases). V was pared by 6 bases and J by 6 bases, with 21 bases between. The CDR3 consists of 15 residues. Germline CDR1 reads SGHRS; CDR2 reads YFSETQ. The DNA of the CDR3 is TGCGCCAGCAAAGGGACGTCTTCTGCTGAGGCTGAAGCTTTCTTT. Encoded protein: CASKGTSSAEAEAFF. The full variable domain, in which reference TRBV5-1 and TRBJ1-1 provide the parts outside the CDR3, is KAGVTQTPRYLIKTRGQQVTLSCSPISGHRSVSWYQQTPGQGLQFLFEYFSETQRNKGNFPGRFSGRQFSNSRSEMNVSTLELGDSALYLCASKGTSSAEAEAFFGQGTRLTVV.

The chain combines TRBV30 with TRBJ2-6; 8 bases are a match to TRBD1. CDR1 is GTSNPN, CDR2 SVGIG, per germline (reference sequence). This CDR3 is 13 amino acids long. The J segment lost 3 bases and the V segment lost 5 bases, leaving 0 bases of the junction unmatched. The CDR3 coding sequence is TGTGCCTGGGGACAGGGTGGGGCCAACGTCCTGACTTTC. Protein sequence: CAWGQGGANVLTF.

This clone has a handful of counts. J is TRBJ1-4 and V is TRBV5-6; 9 bases line up with TRBD1. Germline assignment: CDR1 SGHDT and CDR2 YYEEEE. This CDR3 region has 15 residues. Trimming at V came to 5 bases and at J to 5 bases, leaving 7 bases not matched to a gene. CDR3 loop: CASSHGTGKNEKLFF. Here the CDR3 DNA reads TGTGCCAGCAGTCACGGGACAGGGAAAAATGAAAAACTGTTTTTT.

Notes on this clone: The same CDR3 can be traced to other DNA sequences in this sample. The V and J genes are TRBV29-1 and TRBJ2-5; no reliable D call. Trimming shortened V by 7 bases and J by 4 bases, and 7 bases separated the two germline ends. Germline V CDR1 and CDR2: SQVTM, ANQGSEA. The CDR3 is made up of 10 amino acids. The CDR3 protein is CSAEGETQYF. Here the CDR3 DNA reads TGCAGCGCCGAAGGAGAGACCCAGTACTTC.

This clone has only a few counts. The chain recombines TRBV27 with TRBJ1-2; TRBD1 is a possible D gene (6 bases). This CDR3 comprises 16 residues. Trimming took 0 bases from V and 5 from J, leaving 16 bases between them. Germline CDR1 and CDR2: MNHEY and SMNVEV (reference sequence). CDR3: CASSLSGGAFWYGYTF. The CDR3 bases are TGTGCCAGCAGTTTATCGGGGGGGGCGTTTTGGTATGGCTACACCTTC.

V usage is TRBV27 and J usage is TRBJ2-5; D may be TRBD2 (6 bases). CDR1 and CDR2 from the germline V gene are MNHEY and SMNVEV (reference sequence). The germline V and J ends were trimmed by 4 bases and 8 bases, with 20 bases remaining between them. The CDR3 has 15 residues. The DNA of the CDR3 is TGTGCCAGCAGTTCCCCCGGTGGGGGGACCCATACCCAGTACTTC. This codes for CASSSPGGGTHTQYF.

This chain connects TRBV5-5 to TRBJ2-5; 9 bases agree with TRBD2. The germline V gene encodes CDR1 SGHKS and CDR2 YYEKEE (reference sequence). The CDR3 is 14 residues long. Trimming cost V 4 bases and J 2 bases; bases outside gene matches: 3. In nucleotides, the CDR3 is TGTGCCAGCAGCATACTAGCGGGTCAAGAGACCCAGTACTTC. This codes for CASSILAGQETQYF.

The chain recombines TRBV10-3 with TRBJ2-7, with 9 nucleotides matching TRBD1. The trim removed 2 bases at V and 5 bases at J, leaving 7 bases unmatched. The CDR3 consists of 15 residues. Germline V lookup: CDR1 ENHRY, CDR2 SYGVKD. The CDR3 protein is CAISEGDRVIDEQYF. CDR3 nucleotides: TGTGCCATCAGTGAGGGGGACAGGGTAATTGACGAGCAGTACTTC.

About this clone: The conserved final phenylalanine or tryptophan is absent from the CDR3, which likely points to a read error. This sequence joins TRBV30 and TRBJ1-1, with TRBD1 as a possible D gene (6 bases). Germline values: CDR1 GTSNPN, CDR2 SVGIG (reference sequence). This CDR3 has 15 residues. Trimming shortened V by 4 bases and J by 0 bases, and 15 bases separated the two germline ends. CDR3 nucleotide sequence: TGTGCCTGGACGGGGGGCATTTCTATGAACACTGAAGCTTTCTCT. Amino acids: CAWTGGISMNTEAFS.

Only a few counts were recorded for this clone. V and J are TRBV29-1 and TRBJ2-7; 9 bases map to TRBD1. Germline V gene lookup returns CDR1 SQVTM and CDR2 ANQGSEA. V lost 4 bases to trimming and J lost 6 bases; unmatched junction nucleotides: 4. The CDR3 sequence is 12 residues long. The CDR3 DNA reads as TGCAGCGTTGGGGGACAGGGTAGCGAGCAGTACTTC. It yields the protein CSVGGQGSEQYF.

The rearrangement links TRBV4-1 to TRBJ2-1; D is possibly TRBD1 (6 bases). The CDR3 consists of 17 residues. CDR1 and CDR2 from the germline V gene are MGHRA and YSYEKL. Trimming left V 4 bases short and J 0 bases short, with 16 bases between. For the CDR3, the DNA is TGCGCCAGCAGCCTCCGGGACACCATAAGCTCCTACAATGAGCAGTTCTTC. Amino acid sequence: CASSLRDTISSYNEQFF.

The chain couples TRBV30 to TRBJ1-2; D call uncertain. The germline CDR1 and CDR2 sequences are GTSNPN and SVGIG (reference sequence). The CDR3 is 13 amino acids. With 0 bases removed from V and 8 bases from J, the gap between germline ends came to 13 bases. The CDR3 sequence is CAWSVDASGGYTF. The CDR3 bases are TGTGCCTGGAGTGTAGATGCCTCCGGGGGCTACACCTTC. Variable domain in full (rest from reference TRBV30 and TRBJ1-2): SQTIHQWPATLVQPVGSPLSLECTVEGTSNPNLYWYRQAAGRGLQLLFYSVGIGQISSEVPQNLSASRPQDRQFILSSKKLLLSDSGFYLCAWSVDASGGYTFGSGTRLTVV.

This clone was found a few times. The chain combines TRBV7-2 with TRBJ1-3, with a tentative D call TRBD1 (5 bases). The CDR3 is made up of 13 amino acids. In germline, CDR1 is SGHTA, CDR2 FQGNSA. Trimming left V 0 bases short and J 5 bases short, with 5 bases between. The CDR3 bases are TGTGCCAGCAGCTTAGCGGGGCGAAACACCATATATTTT. It specifies CASSLAGRNTIYF.

Of note for this clone: No conserved phenylalanine or tryptophan ends this CDR3, so it is likely a read error. This chain uses TRBV5-6 with TRBJ1-5; 9 positions agree with TRBD1. Germline CDR1 SGHDT, CDR2 YYEEEE. This CDR3 has 14 residues. Losses at the gene ends were 3 bases for V and 5 bases for J; bases not matched to a gene: 3. The CDR3 DNA reads as TGTGCCAGCAGCTGGACAGGGGACGATCAGCCCCAGCATCTT. Its translation: CASSWTGDDQPQHL.

V gene TRBV2 combines with J gene TRBJ2-7; TRBD1 or TRBD2 may be the D gene (6 bases each). The V end was cut by 5 bases, the J end by 5 bases, with 16 bases between. CDR1 and CDR2 (germline): SNHLY, FYNNEI. This CDR3 has 14 residues. The CDR3 loop reads CASSSGGDGNEQYF. CDR3 sequence (DNA): TGTGCCAGCAGTTCCGGGGGCGACGGGAACGAGCAGTACTTC.